The 10 T cell receptor beta chains below come from one sample, sequenced in a study of blood T cell repertoires in COVID-19. The table came from immunoSEQ multiplex PCR; TCRdb's copy has only in-frame clones and leaves some out. Here the sample spans some 140,000 clones, approximately 87% being singletons. The material sequenced was peripheral blood. These receptor sequences come from a man in his fifties with active COVID-19.

V gene TRBV27 combines with J gene TRBJ2-7; D perhaps matches TRBD1 (5 bases). The ends were cut back, 5 bases at V and 5 bases at J, with 19 bases in the middle. Germline loops: CDR1 MNHEY, CDR2 SMNVEV (reference sequence). The CDR3 runs 15 residues. The CDR3 protein is CASSPSPHRGHEQYF. For the CDR3, the DNA is TGTGCCAGCAGTCCCAGCCCCCATAGGGGTCACGAGCAGTACTTC.

This clone was counted a few times. This chain links TRBV6-5 with TRBJ2-7, with D possibly being TRBD1 (6 bases). The CDR3 is 13 amino acids. The V gene lost 7 bases and the J gene lost 3 bases, with 13 bases spanning the gap. Germline V lookup: CDR1 MNHEY, CDR2 SVGAGI. The CDR3 sequence: CASKQGRGYEQYF. The CDR3 DNA reads as TGTGCCAGCAAACAGGGTCGGGGCTACGAGCAGTACTTC.

The chain couples TRBV30 to TRBJ1-1, with 8 bases aligning to TRBD1. The CDR3 consists of 13 residues. The germline CDR1 and CDR2 sequences are GTSNPN and SVGIG (reference sequence). V was clipped by 5 bases and J by 3 bases; unmatched bases: 5. This CDR3 is CAWAGGRDTEAFF. CDR3 sequence (DNA): TGTGCCTGGGCAGGGGGCAGGGACACTGAAGCTTTCTTT.

The chain uses TRBV30 and TRBJ1-2; a possible D gene is TRBD1 (5 bases). Trimming shortened V by 4 bases and J by 2 bases, and 14 bases separated the two germline ends. The germline gives CDR1 GTSNPN, CDR2 SVGIG (reference sequence). The CDR3 has 14 amino acids. The chain's CDR3 is CAWTGTYQNYGYTF. In DNA, the CDR3 is TGTGCCTGGACTGGGACTTACCAAAACTATGGCTACACCTTC.

The chain recombines TRBV12-3 or TRBV12-4 with TRBJ2-1, with 7 bases fitting TRBD1. The CDR3 is 13 residues long. The junction had 8 bases not matched to a gene; V was cut back by 6 bases and J by 9 bases. The chain's CDR3 is CASRVTGSGEQFF. The CDR3, as DNA: TGTGCCAGCAGAGTGACAGGGAGCGGTGAGCAGTTCTTC.

The chain carries TRBV9 and TRBJ2-3; TRBD1 agrees at 9 bases. The CDR3 runs to 14 residues. The trim removed 4 bases at V and 8 bases at J, leaving 8 bases unmatched. CDR1 SGDLS and CDR2 YYNGEE come from the germline V gene. Here the CDR3 reads CASSPGQGFSTQYF. DNA for the CDR3: TGTGCCAGCAGCCCTGGACAGGGGTTTAGTACGCAGTATTTT.

The chain uses TRBV7-9 and TRBJ1-6, with 7 bases identical to TRBD1. This CDR3 comprises 16 residues. Looked up from germline, CDR1 is SEHNR and CDR2 is FQNEAQ (reference sequence). The V gene end was trimmed by 3 bases and the J gene end by 3 bases; junction bases not matched to a gene: 5. The CDR3 reads CASSFGGGYYNSPLHF. CDR3 bases: TGTGCCAGCAGCTTCGGAGGGGGCTACTATAATTCACCCCTCCACTTT.

For the CDR3, the DNA is TGTGCCAACCGGGACAGAACCTACGAGCAGTACTTC. It codes for CANRDRTYEQYF. The chain combines TRBV2 with TRBJ2-7, with 7 positions matching TRBD1. This CDR3 region has 12 residues. The trim removed 10 bases at V and 2 bases at J, leaving 5 bases unmatched. Per the germline V gene, CDR1 is SNHLY and CDR2 is FYNNEI.

This clone was observed a single time. V gene TRBV4-2 combines with J gene TRBJ2-5; 7 bases are a match to TRBD1. The length of the CDR3 is 14 residues. Trimming at V came to 0 bases and at J to 9 bases, leaving 7 bases not matched to a gene. Per the germline V gene, CDR1 is LGHNA and CDR2 is YNFKEQ. In DNA, the CDR3 is TGTGCCAGCAGCCAAGAGAGAGGGGGCAGGGCCCAGTACTTC. Protein: CASSQERGGRAQYF.

This clone was detected once. The chain joins TRBV6-4 to TRBJ2-2; the D gene is possibly TRBD2 (6 bases). Per germline, CDR1 MRHNA and CDR2 SNTAGT. The length of the CDR3 is 15 residues. V gave up 0 bases and J gave up 4 bases, with 9 bases separating them. Written as DNA, the CDR3 is TGTGCCAGCAGTGACTCGGAGGGCACCACCGGGGAGCTGTTTTTT. Translated: CASSDSEGTTGELFF.